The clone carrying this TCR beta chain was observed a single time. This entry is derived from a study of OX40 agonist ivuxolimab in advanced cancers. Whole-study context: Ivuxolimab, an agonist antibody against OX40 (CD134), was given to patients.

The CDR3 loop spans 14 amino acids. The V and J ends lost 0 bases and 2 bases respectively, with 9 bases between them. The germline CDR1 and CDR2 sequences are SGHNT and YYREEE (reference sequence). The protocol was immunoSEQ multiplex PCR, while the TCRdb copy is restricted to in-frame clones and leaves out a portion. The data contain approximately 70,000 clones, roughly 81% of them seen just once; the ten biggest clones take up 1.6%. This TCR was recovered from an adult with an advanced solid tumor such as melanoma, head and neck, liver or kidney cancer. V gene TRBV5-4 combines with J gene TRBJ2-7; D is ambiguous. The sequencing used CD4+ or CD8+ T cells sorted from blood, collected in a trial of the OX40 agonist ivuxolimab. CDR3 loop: CASSLGAFAYEQYF. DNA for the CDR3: TGTGCCAGCAGCTTGGGAGCTTTCGCCTACGAGCAGTACTTC.